A selection of T cell receptor beta chains follows, all from one sample in a study of Graves' ophthalmopathy and Graves' hyperthyroidism. TCRdb redid the calling of the multiplex PCR reads with MiXCR, one entry per CDR3 protein. Of around 400,000 distinct CDR3 sequences listed, around 20% are singletons. Sequences were obtained from peripheral blood. Receptors originate from a woman between 18 and 30 years old with Graves' ophthalmopathy. The CDR3 runs from the conserved cysteine through the conserved F or W. The D gene is left open where the match is weak. Size values are once, few and many counts, or a class for expanded clones, and some rows have none.

clone size	V gene	D gene	CDR3 length	J gene	CDR3 protein	CDR3 DNA
many	TRBV6-5	-	14	TRBJ1-1	CASSYGGAGTEAFF	TGTGCCAGCAGTTACGGTGGGGCGGGCACTGAAGCTTTCTTT
-	TRBV11-1	TRBD2	17	TRBJ2-2	CASSPTTSGLSFRELFF	TGTGCCAGCAGCCCCACTACTAGCGGGCTGAGTTTCAGGGAGCTGTTTTTT
many	TRBV9	-	14	TRBJ1-1	CASSVEWESTEAFF	TGTGCCAGCAGCGTAGAGTGGGAGTCCACTGAAGCTTTCTTT
-	TRBV30	-	12	TRBJ2-2	CAWTRGAGELFF	TGTGCCTGGACCAGGGGGGCCGGGGAGCTGTTTTTT
-	TRBV12-3/TRBV12-4	-	14	TRBJ2-5	CASSGRVFQETQYF	TGTGCCAGCAGTGGCCGGGTCTTCCAAGAGACCCAGTACTTC
-	TRBV7-9	-	15	TRBJ1-2	CASSLAEGRVYGYTF	TGTGCCAGCAGCTTAGCGGAAGGCAGGGTCTATGGCTACACCTTC
many	TRBV6-2/TRBV6-3	TRBD2	17	TRBJ2-5	CASSRLGASGREETQYF	TGTGCCAGCAGCAGGCTAGGGGCTAGCGGGAGGGAAGAGACCCAGTACTTC
many	TRBV28	TRBD2	17	TRBJ2-7	CASSSPGLAGGPYEQYF	TGTGCCAGCAGTTCGCCCGGACTAGCGGGAGGGCCCTACGAGCAGTACTTC
many	TRBV11-2	-	14	TRBJ1-6	CASTLHLSDSPLHF	TGTGCCAGCACCCTTCATCTCTCGGATTCACCCCTCCACTTT
many	TRBV20-1	-	14	TRBJ2-7	CSASLTGATYEQYF	TGCAGTGCTAGCTTGACGGGGGCCACCTACGAGCAGTACTTC
-	TRBV30	-	11	TRBJ2-7	CAWSVALEQYF	TGTGCCTGGAGTGTAGCGCTCGAGCAGTACTTC
-	TRBV6-1	-	15	TRBJ1-1	CASTNPGTGNTEAFF	TGTGCCAGCACCAACCCCGGGACGGGGAACACTGAAGCTTTCTTT
few	TRBV6-1	-	13	TRBJ2-7	CASNPDLRPEQYF	TGTGCCAGCAACCCGGACCTCCGCCCCGAGCAGTACTTC
many	TRBV28	-	16	TRBJ2-7	CASSFLTAGASGEQYF	TGTGCCAGCAGTTTTCTCACGGCAGGGGCATCGGGCGAGCAGTACTTC
few	TRBV3-1	-	15	TRBJ2-7	CASSQGSSSAYEQYF	TGTGCCAGCAGCCAGGGGAGTTCTAGCGCCTACGAGCAGTACTTC
many	TRBV14	-	15	TRBJ2-7	CASSFGLGGYGEQYF	TGTGCCAGCAGCTTCGGACTCGGAGGCTACGGTGAGCAGTACTTC
many	TRBV12-3/TRBV12-4	TRBD1	14	TRBJ2-7	CASGLTGVTYEQYF	TGTGCCAGCGGGTTGACAGGGGTTACGTACGAGCAGTACTTC
few	TRBV6-1	-	16	TRBJ2-7	CASSGRTSRKPYEQYF	TGTGCCAGCAGCGGCCGTACCAGCCGCAAGCCTTACGAGCAGTACTTC
few	TRBV9	-	13	TRBJ1-2	CASSGWTDYGYTF	TGTGCCAGCAGCGGTTGGACGGACTATGGCTACACCTTC
many	TRBV5-1	-	14	TRBJ1-2	CASSITEGDYGYTF	TGCGCCAGCAGCATCACGGAGGGTGACTATGGCTACACCTTC
many	TRBV28	-	14	TRBJ2-6	CASRRNSGANVLTF	TGTGCCAGCAGAAGAAACTCTGGGGCCAACGTCCTGACTTTC
many	TRBV12-3/TRBV12-4	-	12	TRBJ1-1	CASSLIGAEAFF	TGTGCCAGCAGTTTAATCGGTGCTGAAGCTTTCTTT
-	TRBV12-3/TRBV12-4	TRBD1	16	TRBJ2-5	CASSLVGTGPPETQYF	TGTGCCAGCAGTTTAGTAGGGACAGGTCCCCCAGAGACCCAGTACTTC
many	TRBV29-1	TRBD1	16	TRBJ2-7	CSVPGSPGQGPHEQYF	TGCAGCGTCCCGGGAAGCCCGGGACAGGGGCCCCACGAGCAGTACTTC
many	TRBV6-2/TRBV6-3	TRBD2	14	TRBJ2-5	CASNLAGSQETQYF	TGTGCCAGCAACCTAGCGGGATCACAAGAGACCCAGTACTTC
many	TRBV10-1	-	11	TRBJ1-6	CARPVRSPLHF	TGCGCCAGACCGGTTAGGTCACCCCTCCACTTT
few	TRBV20-1	-	15	TRBJ1-1	CSARGSSAMNTEAFF	TGCAGTGCTAGAGGTTCTTCGGCCATGAACACTGAAGCTTTCTTT
many	TRBV7-2	TRBD1	15	TRBJ2-7	CASSLTTGRIGEQYF	TGTGCCAGCAGCTTAACGACAGGGCGGATTGGGGAGCAGTACTTC
many	TRBV5-1	TRBD1	15	TRBJ1-2	CASSLDGQALYGYTF	TGCGCCAGCAGCTTGGATGGACAGGCGCTCTATGGCTACACCTTC
many	TRBV25-1	-	11	TRBJ2-7	CASSGGSEQYF	TGTGCCAGCAGTGGGGGGTCCGAGCAGTACTTC
many	TRBV28	-	12	TRBJ1-1	CASDGPDTEAFF	TGTGCCAGCGACGGACCGGACACTGAAGCTTTCTTT
many	TRBV20-1	-	14	TRBJ2-2	CSAFGAGGTGELFF	TGCAGTGCCTTCGGGGCCGGAGGGACCGGGGAGCTGTTTTTT
many	TRBV4-1	-	15	TRBJ1-5	CASSQGPIYNQPQHF	TGCGCCAGCAGCCAAGGTCCGATTTATAATCAGCCCCAGCATTTT
many	TRBV11-3	TRBD1	13	TRBJ2-7	CASSQIPSGQPWF	TGTGCCAGCAGCCAAATACCCTCGGGACAGCCATGGTTC
many	TRBV6-2/TRBV6-3	-	14	TRBJ2-7	CASSYRDGAYEQYF	TGTGCCAGCAGTTATAGGGACGGAGCCTACGAGCAGTACTTC
many	TRBV6-5	-	14	TRBJ1-1	CASSYARMNTEAFF	TGTGCCAGCAGTTACGCCAGAATGAACACTGAAGCTTTCTTT
many	TRBV29-1	TRBD1	14	TRBJ2-7	CSVWGQGSGHEQYF	TGCAGCGTCTGGGGACAGGGAAGCGGCCACGAGCAGTACTTC
many	TRBV11-2	-	15	TRBJ2-2	CASSLRGASTGELFF	TGTGCCAGCAGCTTACGGGGGGCTAGCACCGGGGAGCTGTTTTTT
many	TRBV5-1	TRBD2	15	TRBJ2-7	CASSVGLAGGYEQYF	TGCGCCAGCAGCGTGGGACTAGCGGGAGGCTACGAGCAGTACTTC
many	TRBV28	-	12	TRBJ1-1	CASSLERGEAFF	TGTGCCAGCAGTTTAGAGCGGGGTGAAGCTTTCTTT
many	TRBV12-3/TRBV12-4	TRBD1	14	TRBJ1-1	CASSPGQGISKAFF	TGTGCCAGCAGCCCCGGACAGGGTATAAGTAAGGCTTTCTTT
-	TRBV30	-	12	TRBJ2-5	CAHRATGETQYF	TGTGCCCACAGGGCTACAGGAGAGACCCAGTACTTC
many	TRBV6-1	TRBD1	15	TRBJ1-3	CASSEGQGAGNTIYF	TGTGCCAGCAGTGAGGGACAGGGGGCAGGAAACACCATATATTTT
many	TRBV7-2	-	17	TRBJ1-6	CASRYRATFSYNSPFHF	TGTGCCAGCAGGTACAGGGCCACATTCTCCTATAATTCACCCTTCCACTTT
-	TRBV6-2/TRBV6-3	TRBD1	17	TRBJ1-1	CASSYSSIRQGWTEAFF	TGTGCCAGCAGTTACTCGAGTATACGACAGGGTTGGACTGAAGCTTTCTTT
many	TRBV5-1	-	15	TRBJ1-1	CASSLEGLMNTEAFF	TGCGCCAGCAGCTTGGAGGGGCTCATGAACACTGAAGCTTTCTTT
many	TRBV29-1	-	14	TRBJ2-7	CSVVSGISSYEQYF	TGCAGCGTTGTGTCCGGGATTAGCTCCTACGAGCAGTACTTC
-	TRBV12-3/TRBV12-4	-	15	TRBJ1-5	CASSFAGESNQPQHF	TGTGCCAGCAGCTTTGCTGGGGAAAGCAATCAGCCCCAGCATTTT
-	TRBV6-5	-	14	TRBJ2-5	CASSYSEYQETQYF	TGTGCCAGCAGTTATTCAGAGTACCAAGAGACCCAGTACTTC
many	TRBV5-1	-	15	TRBJ1-1	CASSLTRGFDTEAFF	TGCGCCAGCAGCTTAACTAGGGGGTTCGACACTGAAGCTTTCTTT
many	TRBV7-3	TRBD1	14	TRBJ1-1	CASRLTGVATEAFF	TGTGCCAGCAGGTTGACAGGGGTGGCCACTGAAGCTTTCTTT
many	TRBV27	TRBD2	16	TRBJ2-7	CASSEPGLAGVHEQYF	TGTGCCAGCAGTGAGCCCGGACTAGCGGGAGTTCACGAGCAGTACTTC
few	TRBV6-2/TRBV6-3	-	13	TRBJ1-1	CASSQIKHFEAFF	TGTGCCAGCAGTCAGATAAAACACTTTGAAGCTTTCTTT
many	TRBV28	-	15	TRBJ2-7	CASSFRPQGSYEQYF	TGTGCCAGCAGTTTTAGACCACAGGGATCCTACGAGCAGTACTTC
many	TRBV12-3/TRBV12-4	-	11	TRBJ1-2	CASSPLRGYTF	TGTGCCAGCAGTCCTCTCCGTGGCTACACCTTC